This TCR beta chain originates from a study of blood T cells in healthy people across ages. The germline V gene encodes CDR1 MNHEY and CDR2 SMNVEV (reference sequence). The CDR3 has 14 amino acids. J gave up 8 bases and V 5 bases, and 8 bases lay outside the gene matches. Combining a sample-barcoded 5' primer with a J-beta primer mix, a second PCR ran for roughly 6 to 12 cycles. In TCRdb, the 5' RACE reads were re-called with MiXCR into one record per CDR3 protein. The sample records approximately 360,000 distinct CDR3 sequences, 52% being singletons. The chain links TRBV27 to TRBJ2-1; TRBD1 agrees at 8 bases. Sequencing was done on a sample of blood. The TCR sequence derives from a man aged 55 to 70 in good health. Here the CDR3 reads CASSPGQGIDEQFF. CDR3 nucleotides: TGTGCCAGCAGTCCAGGACAGGGAATTGATGAGCAGTTCTTC.